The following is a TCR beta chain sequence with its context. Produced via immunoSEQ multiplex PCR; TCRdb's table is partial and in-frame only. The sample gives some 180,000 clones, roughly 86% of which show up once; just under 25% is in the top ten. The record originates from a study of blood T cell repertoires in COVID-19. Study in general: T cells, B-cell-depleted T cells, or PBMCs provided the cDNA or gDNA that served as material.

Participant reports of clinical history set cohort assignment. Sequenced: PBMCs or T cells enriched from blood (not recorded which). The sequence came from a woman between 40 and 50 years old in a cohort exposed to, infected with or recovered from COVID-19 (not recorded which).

The CDR3 loop is CASSSSRAFF. In DNA form, the CDR3 reads TGTGCCAGCAGCTCCTCCCGAGCTTTCTTT. This sequence joins TRBV11-2 and TRBJ1-1; D ambiguous. Germline V gives CDR1 SGHAT, CDR2 FQNNGV. Trimming took off 4 bases at V and 10 bases at J, with 7 bases between the two ends. The CDR3 consists of 10 residues. Drawing the rest from reference TRBV11-2 and TRBJ1-1, the complete variable domain is EAGVAQSPRYKIIEKRQSVAFWCNPISGHATLYWYQQILGQGPKLLIQFQNNGVVDDSQLPKDRFSAERLKGVDSTLKIQPAKLEDSAVYLCASSSSRAFFGQGTRLTVV.